This is a list of T cell receptor beta chains from one sample in a study of neoadjuvant anti-PD-1 for oral cavity cancer. Sequencing was performed with immunoSEQ multiplex PCR; in TCRdb, only in-frame clones are kept and a portion is missing. The data show tens of thousands of clones, approximately 80% seen once. The specimen comprised PBMCs, sampled after nivolumab (anti-PD-1) treatment. The receptors come from a person aged 40 to 85 with oral cavity squamous cell carcinoma. Both conserved end residues are part of each CDR3. Each record gives: D gene, clone size, J gene, V gene, CDR3 protein, CDR3 DNA. A D gene is named only where the DNA matches it firmly. Clone size is not always given. Where it is, it says once, few, many or a class for expanded clones.

>TRBD2|few|TRBJ2-3|TRBV9
CASSVDSGGFRNTQYF
TGTGCCAGCAGCGTAGATAGCGGGGGGTTCCGAAATACGCAGTATTTT
>-|-|TRBJ1-1|TRBV7-2
CASSPGRRLGAEAFF
TGTGCCAGCAGCCCTGGTCGGCGGCTGGGCGCTGAAGCTTTCTTT
>-|-|TRBJ2-7|TRBV6-1
CASNSGWYEQYF
TGTGCCAGCAACTCGGGGTGGTACGAGCAGTACTTC
>-|-|TRBJ2-1|TRBV11-3
CASSQTGRGDYNEQFF
TGTGCCAGCAGCCAAACAGGGAGGGGCGATTACAATGAGCAGTTCTTC
>-|-|TRBJ2-7|TRBV27
CASSRRGWGYEQYF
TGTGCCAGCAGTCGCCGTGGTTGGGGGTACGAGCAGTACTTC
>-|-|TRBJ2-1|TRBV4-1
CASSQDDPLQSSYNEQFF
TGCGCCAGCAGCCAAGATGATCCCCTCCAGAGCTCCTACAATGAGCAGTTCTTC
>-|few|TRBJ1-4|TRBV30
CAWREGVTNEKLFF
TGTGCCTGGAGAGAGGGGGTAACTAATGAAAAACTGTTTTTT
>TRBD2|few|TRBJ2-3|TRBV5-1
CASSFGLAGLSTDTQYF
TGCGCCAGCAGCTTTGGACTAGCGGGCCTTAGCACAGATACGCAGTATTTT
>-|-|TRBJ1-5|TRBV9
CASSDGDSNQPQHF
TGTGCCAGCAGCGACGGGGATAGCAATCAGCCCCAGCATTTT
>-|-|TRBJ1-6|TRBV10-3
CAISELAGNSPLHF
TGTGCCATCAGTGAGCTAGCGGGGAATTCACCCCTCCACTTT
>-|-|TRBJ2-7|TRBV2
CASSHTGPPSYEQYF
TGTGCCAGCAGCCACACGGGACCGCCCTCCTACGAGCAGTACTTC
>TRBD2|-|TRBJ2-3|TRBV7-2
CASSLAAGGTDTQYF
TGTGCCAGCAGCTTAGCAGCGGGGGGAACGGATACGCAGTATTTT
>TRBD1|-|TRBJ1-5|TRBV30
CAWSGQGNQPQHF
TGTGCCTGGAGTGGACAGGGGAATCAGCCCCAGCATTTT
>TRBD2|-|TRBJ2-3|TRBV7-6
CASSPGLDLSTDTQYF
TGTGCCAGCAGCCCGGGACTAGACTTAAGCACAGATACGCAGTATTTT
>-|-|TRBJ2-3|TRBV5-1
CASSLIGGTDTQYF
TGCGCCAGCAGCTTGATAGGGGGCACAGATACGCAGTATTTT
>-|-|TRBJ1-5|TRBV30
CAWSKTGHSNQPQHF
TGTGCCTGGAGTAAAACAGGGCATAGCAATCAGCCCCAGCATTTT
>-|-|TRBJ1-1|TRBV29-1
CSAGGQGKIEAFF
TGCAGCGCTGGAGGTCAGGGGAAGATTGAAGCTTTCTTT
>-|medium-sized|TRBJ2-7|TRBV12-5
CASVRADKQYEQYF
TGTGCTAGTGTTAGGGCAGACAAACAATACGAGCAGTACTTC
>-|-|TRBJ2-7|TRBV14
CASSREAFRSRQDEQYF
TGTGCCAGCAGCCGCGAAGCTTTTCGCAGCCGTCAAGACGAGCAGTACTTC
>-|-|TRBJ1-1|TRBV27
CASRTNHRNTEAFF
TGTGCCAGCAGAACCAACCACAGGAACACTGAAGCTTTCTTT
>-|-|TRBJ2-3|TRBV28
CASSLASEGTDTQYF
TGTGCCAGCAGTTTGGCCAGTGAAGGCACAGATACGCAGTATTTT
>-|-|TRBJ2-5|TRBV12-5
CASGLVLSLQETQYF
TGTGCTAGTGGTTTGGTACTGAGCCTCCAAGAGACCCAGTACTTC
>-|-|TRBJ2-1|TRBV11-2
CASSFQRQGGNEQFF
TGTGCCAGCAGCTTTCAGCGGCAGGGGGGGAATGAGCAGTTCTTC
>-|-|TRBJ1-1|TRBV5-1
CASSATGTLNTEAFF
TGCGCCAGCAGCGCTACCGGGACCCTGAACACTGAAGCTTTCTTT
>TRBD2|-|TRBJ2-3|TRBV7-9
CASSSRTSDYKDTQYF
TGTGCCAGCAGCTCGCGGACTAGCGATTACAAAGATACGCAGTATTTT
>-|few|TRBJ1-1|TRBV19
CASSILAGSLEAFF
TGTGCCAGTAGTATATTGGCAGGTTCGCTGGAAGCTTTCTTT
>TRBD1|-|TRBJ1-2|TRBV29-1
CSVLQGGIVYGYTF
TGCAGCGTTTTACAGGGGGGGATAGTCTATGGCTACACCTTC
>TRBD2|-|TRBJ2-1|TRBV6-1
CAIGLAVFNEQFF
TGTGCCATTGGACTAGCGGTTTTCAATGAGCAGTTCTTC
>-|-|TRBJ2-7|TRBV12-5
CASGLAHNSGYEQYF
TGTGCTAGTGGTTTGGCACATAACTCAGGCTACGAGCAGTACTTC
>TRBD1|-|TRBJ1-1|TRBV27
CASRPYRGGNTEAFF
TGTGCCAGCAGACCTTACAGGGGGGGGAACACTGAAGCTTTCTTT
>TRBD1|-|TRBJ1-2|TRBV27
CASSLRIGQGAGYTF
TGTGCCAGCAGTTTACGGATCGGACAGGGAGCTGGCTACACCTTC
>-|-|TRBJ2-3|TRBV7-2
CASSLGGGGPSGGYF
TGTGCCAGCAGCTTAGGAGGCGGGGGCCCTTCGGGTGGGTATTTT
>-|once|TRBJ1-3|TRBV5-4
CASSSPTEGNTIYF
TGTGCCAGCAGCTCCCCGACAGAAGGAAACACCATATATTTT
>-|-|TRBJ1-1|TRBV7-9
CASAALEAFF
TGTGCCAGCGCGGCCCTGGAAGCTTTCTTT
>-|-|TRBJ2-7|TRBV7-2
CASSLRTVNEQYF
TGTGCCAGCAGCTTAAGAACAGTTAACGAGCAGTACTTC
>-|-|TRBJ1-5|TRBV9
CASSVGGPNQPQHF
TGTGCCAGCAGCGTCGGTGGCCCCAATCAGCCCCAGCATTTT
>TRBD1|-|TRBJ2-3|TRBV5-1
CASSRTGQTRTDTQYF
TGCGCCAGCAGCAGGACAGGGCAGACTCGCACAGATACGCAGTATTTT
>-|-|TRBJ2-3|TRBV7-6
CASSSGISTDTQYF
TGTGCCAGCAGCTCCGGGATCTCCACAGATACGCAGTATTTT
>TRBD2|once|TRBJ2-1|TRBV7-9
CASSPPGTRYNEQFF
TGTGCCAGCAGCCCCCCCGGGACTAGATACAATGAGCAGTTCTTC
>TRBD2|-|TRBJ2-7|TRBV10-2
CAAAGTSSYEQYF
TGCGCCGCGGCAGGGACTAGTTCCTACGAGCAGTACTTC
>TRBD2|-|TRBJ2-1|TRBV13
CASSLPRASGTPGEQFF
TGTGCCAGCAGCCTACCCCGCGCTAGCGGGACTCCCGGTGAGCAGTTCTTC
>-|-|TRBJ2-4|TRBV5-3
CAISPKNIQYF
TGTGCCATTTCTCCCAAAAACATTCAGTACTTC
>-|few|TRBJ2-7|TRBV19
CASSIKGSTYEQYF
TGTGCCAGTAGTATAAAGGGATCAACCTACGAGCAGTACTTC
>TRBD1|-|TRBJ1-1|TRBV19
CASSSRYFAGTGRGDTEAFF
TGTGCCAGTAGTAGCAGATACTTTGCCGGGACAGGGCGCGGGGACACTGAAGCTTTCTTT
>-|-|TRBJ2-7|TRBV12-1
CASSFQGCGPLTYEQYF
TGTGCCAGCAGCTTCCAGGGTTGTGGGCCCTTGACCTACGAGCAGTACTTC
>-|-|TRBJ2-1|TRBV7-2
CASSLLNEQFF
TGTGCCAGCAGCTTACTTAATGAGCAGTTCTTC
>TRBD2|-|TRBJ2-7|TRBV4-1
CASSPPPSGGRGYEQYF
TGCGCCAGCAGCCCTCCACCTAGCGGCGGTCGGGGCTACGAGCAGTACTTC
>-|-|TRBJ2-7|TRBV15
CATSGGRSYEQYF
TGTGCCACCAGCGGGGGGCGCTCCTACGAGCAGTACTTC
>-|once|TRBJ2-2|TRBV9
CASSVDNTGELFF
TGTGCCAGCAGCGTAGATAACACCGGGGAGCTGTTTTTT
>TRBD1|-|TRBJ1-6|TRBV5-5
CASSGGTGRNSPLHF
TGTGCCAGCAGCGGTGGGACAGGGAGAAATTCACCCCTCCACTTT